The source of this TCR beta chain is a study of blood T cell repertoires in COVID-19. Study context: Acute-phase and convalescent COVID-19 samples originated in the United States, Italy and Spain. PBMCs, B-cell-depleted T cells, or T cells provided the cDNA or gDNA that made up the material.

The V and J ends lost 2 bases and 3 bases, in that order; junction bases with no gene match: 1. The CDR3 is made up of 14 amino acids. Germline V gene data show CDR1 as SGHRS and CDR2 as YFSETQ. Source study methods: Reference gene primer amplification in the assay estimated nucleated cell counts. Profiled with immunoSEQ multiplex PCR; TCRdb holds only in-frame clones, not every one. From that table come the V and J calls and clone size; the DNA was used to work out D and trimming. The repertoire holds 70,000 to 100,000 clones, with 75% to 90% as singletons. The sequence was obtained from a man older than 75 with active or convalescent COVID-19. This rearrangement joins TRBV5-1 to TRBJ2-1, with 8 bases aligning to TRBD2. Sequenced: peripheral blood. CDR3: CASSLTSGYNEQFF. The CDR3 DNA reads TGCGCCAGCAGCTTAACTAGCGGCTACAATGAGCAGTTCTTC.